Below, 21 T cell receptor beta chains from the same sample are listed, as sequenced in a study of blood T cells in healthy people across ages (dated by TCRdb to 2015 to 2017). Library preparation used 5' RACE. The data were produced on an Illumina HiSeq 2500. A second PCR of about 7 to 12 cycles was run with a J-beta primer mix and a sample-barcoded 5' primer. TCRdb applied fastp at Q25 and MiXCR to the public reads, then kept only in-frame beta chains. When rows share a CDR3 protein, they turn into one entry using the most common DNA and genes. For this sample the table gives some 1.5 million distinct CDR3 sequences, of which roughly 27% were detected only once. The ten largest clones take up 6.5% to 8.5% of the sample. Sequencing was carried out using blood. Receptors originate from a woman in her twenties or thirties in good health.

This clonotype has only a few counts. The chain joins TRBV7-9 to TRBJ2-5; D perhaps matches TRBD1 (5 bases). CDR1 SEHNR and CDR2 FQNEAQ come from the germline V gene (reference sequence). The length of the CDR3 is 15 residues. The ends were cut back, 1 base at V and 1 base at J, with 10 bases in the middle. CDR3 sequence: CASSLGVRGQETQYF. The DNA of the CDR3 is TGTGCCAGCAGCTTAGGAGTTAGGGGCCAAGAGACCCAGTACTTC.

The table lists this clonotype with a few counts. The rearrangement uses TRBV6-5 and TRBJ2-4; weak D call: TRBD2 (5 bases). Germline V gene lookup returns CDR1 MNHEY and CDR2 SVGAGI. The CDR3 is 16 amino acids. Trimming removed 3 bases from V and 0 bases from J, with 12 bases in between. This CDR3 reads CASSYQRSTAKNIQYF. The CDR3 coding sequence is TGTGCCAGCAGTTATCAGCGGTCCACAGCCAAAAACATTCAGTACTTC.

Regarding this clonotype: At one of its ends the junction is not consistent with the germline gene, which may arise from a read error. CDR3: CSVRRQGEGYTF. The CDR3 DNA follows: TGCAGTGTTAGACGACAGGGCGAGGGCTACACCTTC. This chain uses TRBV20-1 with TRBJ1-2; 7 bases map to TRBD1. This CDR3 is 12 amino acids long. CDR1 and CDR2 from the germline V gene are DFQATT and SNEGSKA (reference sequence).

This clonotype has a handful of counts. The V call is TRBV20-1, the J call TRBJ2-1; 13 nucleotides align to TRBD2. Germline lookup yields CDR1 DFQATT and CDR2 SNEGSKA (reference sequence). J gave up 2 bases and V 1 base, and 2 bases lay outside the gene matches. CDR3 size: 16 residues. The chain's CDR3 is CSARATSGRAYNEQFF. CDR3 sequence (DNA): TGCAGTGCTAGAGCTACTAGCGGGAGGGCCTACAATGAGCAGTTCTTC.

The DNA of the CDR3 is TGTGCCAGCAGCTTAATCCAGCTCCAAGAGACCCAGTACTTC. Its protein is CASSLIQLQETQYF. This rearrangement joins TRBV11-2 to TRBJ2-5, with D uncertain. The V end was cut by 2 bases, the J end by 1 base, with 8 bases between. Germline loops: CDR1 SGHAT, CDR2 FQNNGV. This CDR3 comprises 14 residues.

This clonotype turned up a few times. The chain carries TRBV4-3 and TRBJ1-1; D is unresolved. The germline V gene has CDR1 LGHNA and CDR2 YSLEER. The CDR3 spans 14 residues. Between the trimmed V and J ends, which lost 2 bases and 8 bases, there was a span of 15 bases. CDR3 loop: CASSQTGFWLEAFF. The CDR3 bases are TGCGCCAGCAGCCAAACCGGGTTTTGGCTAGAAGCTTTCTTT.

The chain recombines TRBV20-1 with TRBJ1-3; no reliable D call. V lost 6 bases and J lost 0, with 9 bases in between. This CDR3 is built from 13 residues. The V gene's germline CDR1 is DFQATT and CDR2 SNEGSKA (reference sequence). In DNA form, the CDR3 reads TGCAGTGCGGGGATGGTCTCTGGAAACACCATATATTTT. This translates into CSAGMVSGNTIYF.

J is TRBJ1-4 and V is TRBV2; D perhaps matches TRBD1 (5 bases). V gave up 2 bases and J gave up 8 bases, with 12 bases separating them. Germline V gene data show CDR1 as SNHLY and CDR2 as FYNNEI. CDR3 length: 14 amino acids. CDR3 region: CASSERGFGEKLFF. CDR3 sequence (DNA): TGTGCCAGCAGTGAACGGGGGTTCGGGGAAAAACTGTTTTTT.

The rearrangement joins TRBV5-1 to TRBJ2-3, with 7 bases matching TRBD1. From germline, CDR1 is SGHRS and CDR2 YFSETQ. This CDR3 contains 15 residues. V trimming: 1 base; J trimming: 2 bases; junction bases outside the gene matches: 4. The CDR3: CASSLRTGFTDTQYF. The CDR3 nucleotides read TGCGCCAGCAGCTTGAGGACAGGATTCACAGATACGCAGTATTTT.

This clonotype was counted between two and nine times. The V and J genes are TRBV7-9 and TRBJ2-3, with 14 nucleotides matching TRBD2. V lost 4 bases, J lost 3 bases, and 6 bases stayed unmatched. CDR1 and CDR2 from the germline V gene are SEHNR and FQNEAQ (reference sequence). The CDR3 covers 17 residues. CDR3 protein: CASSSGRLAGGTDTQYF. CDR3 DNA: TGTGCCAGCAGCTCCGGCCGACTAGCGGGGGGGACAGATACGCAGTATTTT.

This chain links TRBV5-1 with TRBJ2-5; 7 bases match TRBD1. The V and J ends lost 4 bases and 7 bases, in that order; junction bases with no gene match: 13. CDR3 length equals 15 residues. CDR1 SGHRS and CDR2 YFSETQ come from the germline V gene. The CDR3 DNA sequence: TGCGCCAGCAGCGGAAGGACAGGCGCGATGGGGACCCAGTACTTC. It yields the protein CASSGRTGAMGTQYF. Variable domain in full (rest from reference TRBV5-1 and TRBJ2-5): KAGVTQTPRYLIKTRGQQVTLSCSPISGHRSVSWYQQTPGQGLQFLFEYFSETQRNKGNFPGRFSGRQFSNSRSEMNVSTLELGDSALYLCASSGRTGAMGTQYFGPGTRLLVL.

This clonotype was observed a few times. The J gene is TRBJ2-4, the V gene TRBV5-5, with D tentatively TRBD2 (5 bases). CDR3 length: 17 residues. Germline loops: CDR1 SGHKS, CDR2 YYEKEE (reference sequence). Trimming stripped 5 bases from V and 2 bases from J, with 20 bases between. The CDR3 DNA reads TGTGCCAGCAGGGGCGATGGCTGGGGAGCGTCCAAAAACATTCAGTACTTC. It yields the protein CASRGDGWGASKNIQYF.

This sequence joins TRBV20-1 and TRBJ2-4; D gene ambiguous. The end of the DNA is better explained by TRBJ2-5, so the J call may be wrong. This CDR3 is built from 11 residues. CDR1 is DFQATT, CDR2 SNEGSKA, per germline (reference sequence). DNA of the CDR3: TGCAGTGTTAGTCGCTCAGAGACCCAGTACTTC. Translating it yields CSVSRSETQYF.

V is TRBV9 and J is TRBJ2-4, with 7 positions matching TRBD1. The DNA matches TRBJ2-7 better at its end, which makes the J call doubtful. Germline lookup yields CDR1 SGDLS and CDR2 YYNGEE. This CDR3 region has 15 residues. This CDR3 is CASSLQGEGSYEQYF. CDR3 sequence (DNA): TGTGCCAGCAGCCTCCAGGGGGAAGGTTCCTACGAGCAGTACTTC.

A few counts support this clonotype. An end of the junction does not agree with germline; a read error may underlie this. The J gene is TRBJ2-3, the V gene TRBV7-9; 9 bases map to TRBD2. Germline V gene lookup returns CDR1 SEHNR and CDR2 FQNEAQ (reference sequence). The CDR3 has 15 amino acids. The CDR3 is CASSLAGTSRDTQYF. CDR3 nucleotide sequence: TGTGCCAGCAGCTTGGCCGGGACTAGCAGAGATACGCAGTATTTT.

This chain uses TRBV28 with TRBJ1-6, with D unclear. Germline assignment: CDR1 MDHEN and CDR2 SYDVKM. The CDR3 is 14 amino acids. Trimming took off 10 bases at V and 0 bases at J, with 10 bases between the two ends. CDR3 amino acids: CATGLSSYNSPLHF. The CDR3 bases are TGTGCCACCGGCTTGAGCTCCTATAATTCACCCCTCCACTTT.

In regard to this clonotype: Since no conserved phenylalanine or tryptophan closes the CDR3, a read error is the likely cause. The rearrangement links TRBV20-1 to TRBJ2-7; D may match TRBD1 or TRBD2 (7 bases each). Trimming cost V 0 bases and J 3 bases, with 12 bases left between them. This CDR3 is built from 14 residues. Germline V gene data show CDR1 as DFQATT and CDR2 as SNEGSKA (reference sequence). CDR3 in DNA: TGCAGTGCTAGAGATCAGGGGGGGCGCTACGAGCAGTACTGC. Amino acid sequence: CSARDQGGRYEQYC.

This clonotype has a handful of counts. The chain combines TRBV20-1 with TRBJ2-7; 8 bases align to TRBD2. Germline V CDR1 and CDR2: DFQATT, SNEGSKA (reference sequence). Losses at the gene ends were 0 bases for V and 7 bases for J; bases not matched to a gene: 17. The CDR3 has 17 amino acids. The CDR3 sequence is CSAREGLAGLSYNEQYF. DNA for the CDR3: TGCAGTGCTAGAGAGGGCCTAGCGGGCCTCTCCTACAATGAGCAGTACTTC.

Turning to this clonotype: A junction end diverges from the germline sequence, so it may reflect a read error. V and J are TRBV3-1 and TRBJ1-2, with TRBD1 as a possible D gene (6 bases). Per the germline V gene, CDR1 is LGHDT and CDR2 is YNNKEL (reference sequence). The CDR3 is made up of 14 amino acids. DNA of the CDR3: TGTACCAGCAGCCAAGGGGGGCGCGACTATGGCTACACCTTC. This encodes CTSSQGGRDYGYTF.

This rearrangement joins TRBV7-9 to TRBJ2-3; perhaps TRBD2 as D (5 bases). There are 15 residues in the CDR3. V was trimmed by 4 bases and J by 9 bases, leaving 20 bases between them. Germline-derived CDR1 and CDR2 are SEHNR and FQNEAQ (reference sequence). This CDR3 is CASSSFRTTPGTQYF. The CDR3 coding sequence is TGTGCCAGCAGCTCCTTCCGGACCACCCCGGGAACGCAGTATTTT.

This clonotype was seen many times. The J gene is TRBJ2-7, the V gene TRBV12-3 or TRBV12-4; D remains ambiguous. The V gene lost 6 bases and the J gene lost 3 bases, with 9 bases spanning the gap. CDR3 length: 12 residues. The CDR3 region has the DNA TGTGCCAGCAGGCAGGCGGTCTACGAGCAGTACTTC. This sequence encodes CASRQAVYEQYF.